The clone carrying this T cell receptor beta chain was recorded once. V lost 7 bases to trimming and J lost 4 bases; unmatched junction nucleotides: 16. The CDR3 sequence is 17 residues long. Germline V CDR1 and CDR2: MNHEY, SMNVEV (reference sequence). The table came from immunoSEQ multiplex PCR; TCRdb's copy has only in-frame clones and leaves some out. This sample has around 37,000 clones, with approximately 90% found just once. This entry is derived from a study of T cell changes during pregnancy in multiple sclerosis. The rearrangement links TRBV27 to TRBJ1-2; 9 bases match TRBD1. The receptor was derived from a female donor with multiple sclerosis, enrolled in a pregnancy study. Source: CD8+ T cells from peripheral blood mononuclear cells, taken in the third trimester of pregnancy. This chain's CDR3 is CASTLRGTGTASYGYTF. As DNA, the CDR3 is TGTGCCAGCACTCTAAGGGGGACAGGGACAGCCAGCTATGGCTACACCTTC.